The source of this TCR beta chain is a study of OX40 agonist ivuxolimab in advanced cancers. Study summary: Prior checkpoint blockade (anti-PD-1, anti-PD-L1 or anti-CTLA-4) was permitted; around 39% had it.

The CDR3 contains 15 residues. From germline, CDR1 is SGHNT and CDR2 YENEEA. Trimming removed 2 bases from V and 4 bases from J; junction bases left unmatched: 4. Study-level results: Among the nonresponders, some also had low normalized T-cell clonal expansion. On average, CD8+ T cells had more expanded clones than CD4+.

TCRdb's table, derived via immunoSEQ multiplex PCR, lists solely in-frame clones and lacks some. The top ten clones hold roughly 1.6% of a sample with 87,000 or so clones, about 86% of them seen once. This clone was picked up one time. Its antigen is unidentified. The source of this sequence is an adult with an advanced solid tumor such as melanoma, head and neck, liver or kidney cancer. The chain combines TRBV11-3 with TRBJ2-2; 7 bases are a match to TRBD2. This specimen was CD4+ or CD8+ T cells sorted from blood, taken in a trial of the OX40 agonist ivuxolimab. The CDR3 here is CASSLIGEGTGELFF. The CDR3 coding sequence is TGTGCCAGCAGCTTAATAGGGGAGGGCACCGGGGAGCTGTTTTTT. Together with reference TRBV11-3 and TRBJ2-2, the CDR3 gives the full variable domain: EAGVVQSPRYKIIEKKQPVAFWCNPISGHNTLYWYLQNLGQGPELLIRYENEEAVDDSQLPKDRFSAERLKGVDSTLKIQPAELGDSAVYLCASSLIGEGTGELFFGEGSRLTVL.